These T cell receptor beta chains were read from a single sample in a study of beta chain features in type 1 diabetes. Generated by immunoSEQ multiplex PCR, the TCRdb table keeps only in-frame clones and is missing some. Of 230,000 or so clones listed, 15% to 20% are singletons. The sample taken for sequencing was naive CD4+ T cells from blood. These receptors came from a man younger than 45 with type 1 diabetes. Both conserved end residues are part of each CDR3. The D gene is left open where the match is weak. Where a row states a size, it is once, few, many or the class of an expanded clone; other rows omit it.

j_call,v_call,d_call,clone_size,cdr3_nt,cdr3_aa
TRBJ2-3,TRBV11-2,TRBD1,-,TGTGCCAGCAGCTTACCGGGACAGGGAGGGCAGTATTTT,CASSLPGQGGQYF
TRBJ2-1,TRBV6-1,TRBD2,few,TGTGCCAGCAGTGAAGTTTCTAGCGGGAACGGTGGTAATGAGCAGTTCTTC,CASSEVSSGNGGNEQFF
TRBJ1-3,TRBV14,-,few,TGTGCCAGCAGACCAACAGTAGGGACTGGAAACACCATATATTTT,CASRPTVGTGNTIYF
TRBJ2-3,TRBV7-3,-,few,TGTGCCAGCAGCTTAGATCGAGTCACAGATACGCAGTATTTT,CASSLDRVTDTQYF
TRBJ2-2,TRBV5-4,-,-,TGTGCCAGCAGTCAAAGTAACACCGGGGAGCTGTTTTTT,CASSQSNTGELFF
TRBJ2-5,TRBV7-7,TRBD2,few,TGTGCTAGCAGCTTAAGTACTAGCGGGAGTGAGACCCAGTACTTC,CASSLSTSGSETQYF
TRBJ1-1,TRBV4-1,-,few,TGCGCCAGCAGCCATCGCACCGAGCCCAAGAACACTGAAGCTTTCTTT,CASSHRTEPKNTEAFF
TRBJ2-3,TRBV28,-,few,TGTGCCAGCAGGGGTTCGGGTGGGAGCACAGATACGCAGTATTTT,CASRGSGGSTDTQYF
TRBJ1-4,TRBV30,-,-,TGTGCCTGGAGTTGGACAGATAATGAAAAACTGTTTTTT,CAWSWTDNEKLFF
TRBJ2-3,TRBV7-2,-,-,TGTGCCAGCAGCTCTAGTTGGTTCGCAGATACGCAGTATTTT,CASSSSWFADTQYF
TRBJ2-5,TRBV28,-,-,TGTGCCAGCAGTTCCCCCCTGAACAGGCTGTTTCGGGAGACCCAGTACTTC,CASSSPLNRLFRETQYF
TRBJ2-7,TRBV7-6,TRBD2,-,TGTGCCAGCAGCCAGCCTCCACTAGCGGGACCCTACGAGCAGTACTTC,CASSQPPLAGPYEQYF
TRBJ1-1,TRBV29-1,-,-,TGCAGCGTTCAGGCAGGGCTCACTGAAGCTTTCTTT,CSVQAGLTEAFF
TRBJ2-6,TRBV7-8,-,few,TGTGCCAGCAGCTTAGCCCGGGACGGAACCATCCATTCGGCCAACGTCCTGACTTTC,CASSLARDGTIHSANVLTF
TRBJ2-4,TRBV28,-,few,TGTGCCAGCAGTTTATGGTCTAGCGCGGCCAAAAACATTCAGTACTTC,CASSLWSSAAKNIQYF
TRBJ2-7,TRBV27,TRBD1,few,TGTGCCAGCCTCAATCAGGGGGCCGTCACCTACGAGCAGTACTTC,CASLNQGAVTYEQYF
TRBJ2-7,TRBV4-2,-,-,TGTGCCAGCAGCCAAGCCGAGAGAGGGAAGGACGAGCAGTACTTC,CASSQAERGKDEQYF
TRBJ2-1,TRBV5-1,-,few,TGCGCCAGCAGAGCTATCGGGGCAGGCTCCTACAATGAGCAGTTCTTC,CASRAIGAGSYNEQFF
TRBJ1-1,TRBV11-2,-,few,TGTGCCAGCAGCTTAGCCAGGTCGGCTTTCTTT,CASSLARSAFF
TRBJ2-7,TRBV29-1,-,-,TGCAGCGTTGTCTTCTCCTACGAGCAGTACTTC,CSVVFSYEQYF
TRBJ2-5,TRBV10-2,-,few,TGCGCCAGCAGTGAGTCAAAGTGGGAGACCCAGTACTTC,CASSESKWETQYF
TRBJ1-2,TRBV25-1,TRBD1,-,TGTGCCAGCAGCGCCGCCGGGACAGGGGGCATTTATGGCTACACCTTC,CASSAAGTGGIYGYTF
TRBJ2-7,TRBV10-3,TRBD2,few,TGTGCCATCAGTGAGACTCGGACTAGCGAGCGCGAGCAGTACTTC,CAISETRTSEREQYF
TRBJ2-5,TRBV20-1,-,-,TGCAGTGCCCAGGAAGCCCAGTACTTC,CSAQEAQYF
TRBJ1-5,TRBV29-1,-,few,TGCAGCGTTGTATCGGACCGAAATCAGCCCCAGCATTTT,CSVVSDRNQPQHF
TRBJ2-3,TRBV29-1,-,few,TGCAGCGCCCGGTCCACAGATACGCAGTATTTT,CSARSTDTQYF
TRBJ2-7,TRBV20-1,-,-,TGCAGTGCAGCGGGCGCCGAGCAGTACTTC,CSAAGAEQYF
TRBJ2-5,TRBV6-5,TRBD2,-,TGTGCCAGCAGTATGGGACTAGCCCTCGGGGAGACCCAGTACTTC,CASSMGLALGETQYF
TRBJ2-3,TRBV30,-,few,TGTGCCCGTGGGTGGGGGACAGATACGCAGTATTTT,CARGWGTDTQYF
TRBJ2-4,TRBV9,TRBD1,-,TGTGCCAGCAGCGGGGGGACAGAAAACATTCAGTACTTC,CASSGGTENIQYF
TRBJ2-5,TRBV18,-,once,TGTGCCAGCTCACCAGGGGCCCAAGAGACCCAGTACTTC,CASSPGAQETQYF
TRBJ2-1,TRBV14,TRBD2,few,TGTGCCAGCAGCCGTGGCGGGAGGGCCGATGAGCAGTTCTTC,CASSRGGRADEQFF
TRBJ2-2,TRBV14,-,-,TGTGCCAGCAGCCATATCCGGTCCACCGGGGAGCTGTTTTTT,CASSHIRSTGELFF
TRBJ2-1,TRBV5-1,TRBD2,-,TGCGCCAGCAGCGTCGGACTAGCGGGAGATGAGCAGTTCTTC,CASSVGLAGDEQFF
TRBJ1-1,TRBV9,TRBD1,-,TGTGCCAGCAGCGTAGCAGGGGCAGGGGGTAATGCTGAAGCTTTCTTT,CASSVAGAGGNAEAFF
TRBJ2-7,TRBV29-1,TRBD1,few,TGCAGCGTTGTAGGGGGCAACTCCTACGAGCAGTACTTC,CSVVGGNSYEQYF
TRBJ2-1,TRBV19,TRBD2,few,TGTGCCAGTAGTATAGAGGCGGGAGCCAATGAGCAGTTCTTC,CASSIEAGANEQFF
TRBJ1-5,TRBV7-2,-,-,TGTGCCAGCAGCTTAGACCCTCCGGGGAATCAGCCCCAGCATTTT,CASSLDPPGNQPQHF
TRBJ2-3,TRBV6-6,TRBD1,few,TGTGCCAGCAGTCCGGACAGGGGCCTCACAGATACGCAGTATTTT,CASSPDRGLTDTQYF
TRBJ2-1,TRBV29-1,TRBD2,-,TGCAGCGTTTCACCTCTGAGCGGGAGGAATGAGCAGTTCTTC,CSVSPLSGRNEQFF
TRBJ2-1,TRBV29-1,-,few,TGCAGCACCAGAGAAGGCTCCTACAATGAGCAGTTCTTC,CSTREGSYNEQFF
TRBJ2-1,TRBV18,TRBD1,few,TGTGCCAGCTCACCAGGGACAGGGGGCGATGAGCAGTTCTTC,CASSPGTGGDEQFF